This TCR beta chain appears in the sequencing data of a study of blood T cell repertoires in COVID-19 (dated by TCRdb to 2020 to 2021). Some background on the complete study: Samples from collaborators originated in the United States, Italy and Spain and spanned both the acute and convalescent phases of COVID-19. The material from the prospective study consisted of cDNA or gDNA derived from T cells, B-cell-depleted T cells, or PBMCs. Subjects who had been exposed to COVID-19, were actively infected with it, or had recovered from it provided the deeply sampled blood TCRbeta repertoires that made up the dataset. The repertoires were released in a freely available public database intended as a resource for research on the immune response to SARS-CoV-2. The samples were drawn from two sources: the first 160 participants of the ongoing ImmuneRACE study, and some 1,300 subjects contributed by 6 global collaborators. A de-identified subject ID, COVID-19 status, age in years and sex were almost always included in the sample metadata. Where available, HLA class I and class II types were taken from metadata supplied by the sample provider and were not determined by assay-based typing. The research as a whole found: How much clinical and demographic metadata was included differed by source and by participant, and the metadata was provided uncurated.

Whole blood was collected in K2EDTA tubes by collaborating institutions according to the institutions' own protocols. For TCRbeta analysis, collaborators shipped samples as frozen whole blood, isolated PBMCs, or DNA extracted from either of those sample types. The immunoSEQ Assay, a bias-controlled multiplex PCR, was used to amplify TCRbeta CDR3 regions from genomic DNA. Regarding the original processing steps: Within the assay, amplification of reference gene primers was used to estimate how many nucleated cells each sample contained. To quantify the absolute abundance of each unique TCRbeta CDR3 rearrangement, sequence reads were collapsed and filtered. For each sample, productive Simpson clonality was calculated as the square root of Simpson's diversity index over productive rearrangements. TCRdb holds this immuneACCESS table with in-frame rearrangements only. Some clones are missing; in checked studies, unresolved V genes explain under half, and the rest has no known cause. V and J calls and clone size are copied from that table; D and trimming were computed from the DNA. In this sample the table shows more than 85,000 clones, 72% of which occur a single time. The ten largest clones take up roughly 7.5% of the sample.

V is cut by 2 bases and J by 6 bases, and the space between the germline ends is 12 bases. According to the germline V gene (reference sequence), CDR1 reads MNHNY and CDR2 reads SVGAGI. The CDR3 holds 14 amino acids from the cysteine to the phenylalanine. The entry retains the CDR3 DNA only, 42 bases that are in frame from base 1. A word on this clone: Which antigen it targets is not known. No base-level quality is on record; no much larger clone is a single base apart.

The clonotype comes from a woman in her sixties with acute or convalescent COVID-19. The chain links TRBV6-6 with TRBJ2-3; the D segment could be TRBD2, given 5 matching bases. The source material was peripheral blood. The CDR3: CASSYGEGMDTQYF. The DNA is as follows: TGTGCCAGCAGTTACGGTGAGGGAATGGATACGCAGTATTTT.